Reported below is one TCR beta chain. This record comes from a study of cytomegalovirus exposure and HLA in healthy donors. The CDR3 has 17 residues. J was trimmed by 0 bases and V by 7 bases; bases with no gene match: 11. The germline CDR1 and CDR2 sequences are SEHNR and FQNEAQ (reference sequence). TCRdb keeps only in-frame clones here, not all; method: immunoSEQ multiplex PCR. The sample has approximately 150,000 clones; around 87% are singletons. The specimen was PBMCs. The chain couples TRBV7-9 to TRBJ2-5, with 10 bases fitting TRBD1. This clonotype was obtained from a man between 18 and 29 years old in good health and CMV-seropositive. CDR3 in amino acids: CASTKRAGTGDQETQYF. Here the CDR3 DNA reads TGTGCCAGCACCAAGAGGGCTGGGACAGGGGACCAAGAGACCCAGTACTTC.